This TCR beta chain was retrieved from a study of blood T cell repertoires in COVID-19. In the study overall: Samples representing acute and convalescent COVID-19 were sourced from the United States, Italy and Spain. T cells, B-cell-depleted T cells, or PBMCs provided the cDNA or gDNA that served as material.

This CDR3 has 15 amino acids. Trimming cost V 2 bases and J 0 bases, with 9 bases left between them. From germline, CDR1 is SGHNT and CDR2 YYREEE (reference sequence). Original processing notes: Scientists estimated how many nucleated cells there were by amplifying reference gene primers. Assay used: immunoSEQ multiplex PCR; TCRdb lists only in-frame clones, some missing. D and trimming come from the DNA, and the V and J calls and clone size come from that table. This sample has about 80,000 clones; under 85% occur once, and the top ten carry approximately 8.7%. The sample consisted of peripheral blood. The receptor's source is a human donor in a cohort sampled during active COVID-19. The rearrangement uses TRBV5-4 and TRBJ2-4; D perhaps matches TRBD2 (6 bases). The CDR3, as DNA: TGTGCCAGCAGCTTCGGGACTTTAGCCAAAAACATTCAGTACTTC. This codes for CASSFGTLAKNIQYF.